The entry that follows covers one TCR beta chain sequence. This record belongs to a study of sequential checkpoint blockade in melanoma. Treatment indicated: randomized to nivolumab then ipilimumab (arm A) or the reverse (arm B). The CDR3 runs 14 residues. The germline gives CDR1 LNHDA, CDR2 SQIVND (reference sequence). V lost 7 bases, J lost 5 bases, and 6 bases stayed unmatched. The table came from immunoSEQ multiplex PCR; TCRdb's copy has only in-frame clones and leaves some out. Of more than 10,000 clones in the sample, under 80% were seen once. V usage is TRBV19 and J usage is TRBJ1-5, with TRBD1 identical over 9 bases. Here the sequenced sample was CD8+ T cells sorted from blood (inferred from file names), taken from a patient given nivolumab and ipilimumab in sequence. This TCR was sampled from a human donor with melanoma. Here the CDR3 DNA reads TGTGCCAGTACCGTGACAGGGGGTCATCAGCCCCAGCATTTT. Translated, it gives CASTVTGGHQPQHF.